This T cell receptor (beta chain) was retrieved from a study of beta chain features in type 1 diabetes. Study information: Age, gender and cell yields were alike across patients and healthy donors. Study-wide points: Cells carrying high TCR expression could end up over-represented when cDNA is sequenced.

Sampling consisted of one heparinised blood draw per donor, averaging around 120 mL. Reverse transcribing all isolated RNA meant expressed TCRB transcripts were sequenced. This table comes from immunoSEQ multiplex PCR, and its TCRdb copy is limited to in-frame clones, with some not included. Among about 340,000 clones listed, approximately 8% were seen once. This clone was counted only a few times. No antigen is known for it. Specimen: central memory CD4+ T cells from blood. This TCR was recovered from a woman aged 18-29 years in good health.

The CDR3 DNA follows: TGTGCCGGCGGGAAGGGTGGCTCGAATGAGCAGTTCTTC. It yields the protein CAGGKGGSNEQFF. V gene TRBV6-1 combines with J gene TRBJ2-1, with TRBD2 as a possible D gene (6 bases). V was clipped by 11 bases and J by 7 bases, with 18 bases between them. The CDR3 totals 13 residues. Germline assignment: CDR1 MNHNS and CDR2 SASEGT.